This T cell receptor beta chain originates from a study of shared clonotypes between healthy human individuals. TCRdb keeps only in-frame clones here, not all; method: immunoSEQ multiplex PCR. The sample has about 1.5 million clones; roughly 98% are singletons. The CDR3 totals 14 residues. The germline CDR1 and CDR2 sequences are SEHNR and FQNEAQ (reference sequence). With 1 base removed from V and 4 bases from J, the gap between germline ends came to 7 bases. All the donors were Caucasian adults who lived in Nashville, Tennessee. Material for sequencing was naive CD4+ T cells sorted from blood. Subset noted: CD45RA+ positively selected. This clonotype was sampled from a young man in good health. The chain combines TRBV7-9 with TRBJ2-2; D unclear. The DNA for the CDR3 is TGTGCCAGCAGCTTAGAGGCTAGCACCGGGGAGCTGTTTTTT. This encodes CASSLEASTGELFF.